These 22 T cell receptor beta chains came from one sample sequenced in a study of blood T cell repertoires in COVID-19. This table comes from immunoSEQ multiplex PCR, and its TCRdb copy is limited to in-frame clones, with some not included. The data hold hundreds of thousands of clones, with approximately 85% observed a single time. Sequencing used peripheral blood. The receptors originated from a man over 45 with COVID-19, enrolled during active disease.

The rearrangement uses TRBV9 and TRBJ1-1, with unresolved D. Trimming removed 0 bases at V and 6 bases at J, with 15 bases between. Germline CDR1 and CDR2: SGDLS and YYNGEE. The CDR3 sequence is 15 residues long. The CDR3 DNA sequence: TGTGCCAGCAGCGTAGGCCCCGGACTGAGACCTGAAGCTTTCTTT. Protein sequence: CASSVGPGLRPEAFF.

The chain employs TRBV29-1 and TRBJ1-1; 12 nucleotides align to TRBD1. The CDR3 sequence is 17 residues long. From germline, CDR1 is SQVTM and CDR2 ANQGSEA. After removal of 6 bases from V and 4 bases from J, the junction contained 15 bases not matched to a gene. CDR3 residues: CSVGLTGTGGWGTEAFF. The CDR3 DNA reads as TGCAGCGTCGGACTAACCGGGACAGGGGGCTGGGGCACTGAAGCTTTCTTT.

V usage is TRBV18 and J usage is TRBJ2-5; possibly TRBD1 for D (5 bases). Trimming pared 6 bases from V and 1 base from J, leaving 18 bases between. CDR1 is KGHSH and CDR2 is LQKENI in the germline V gene. This CDR3 has 16 residues. The CDR3 protein is CASSSWSAGFQETQYF. The CDR3, as DNA: TGTGCCAGCTCGTCCTGGTCGGCAGGGTTCCAAGAGACCCAGTACTTC.

The rearrangement joins TRBV3-1 (or the pseudogene TRBV3-2) to TRBJ2-7, with D uncertain. The CDR3 extends over 13 amino acids. V was cut by 1 base and J by 2 bases, with 6 bases left in between. CDR1 is LGHDT, CDR2 YNNKEL, per germline (reference sequence). The CDR3 sequence is CASSQALAYEQYF. In DNA, the CDR3 is TGTGCCAGCAGCCAAGCCCTTGCCTACGAGCAGTACTTC.

This clone has just one count. Other DNA sequences in the sample encode the same CDR3. The chain combines TRBV2 with TRBJ1-1; TRBD1 aligns across 7 bases. There are 14 residues in the CDR3. CDR1 is SNHLY, CDR2 FYNNEI, per germline. With V trimmed by 1 base and J by 2 bases, 1 base remained unmatched. The CDR3 loop is CASSEGTGNTEAFF. The CDR3, as DNA: TGTGCCAGCAGTGAAGGGACAGGAAACACTGAAGCTTTCTTT.

The gene calls are TRBV13 and TRBJ1-2, with D perhaps matching TRBD1 (5 bases). Germline loops: CDR1 PRHDT, CDR2 FYEKMQ (reference sequence). This CDR3 has 13 residues. V shed 5 bases and J shed 4 bases, with 11 bases lying between them. The CDR3 DNA reads as TGTGCCAGCAGCCCGGGGGAAAGCTATGGCTACACCTTC. Translated, it gives CASSPGESYGYTF. Variable domain in full (rest from reference TRBV13 and TRBJ1-2): AAGVIQSPRHLIKEKRETATLKCYPIPRHDTVYWYQQGPGQDPQFLISFYEKMQSDKGSIPDRFSAQQFSDYHSELNMSSLELGDSALYFCASSPGESYGYTFGSGTRLTVV.

The rearrangement links TRBV29-1 to TRBJ2-1; 8 positions match TRBD1. CDR1 is SQVTM and CDR2 is ANQGSEA in the germline V gene. The CDR3 has 13 residues. The junction had 7 bases not matched to a gene; V was cut back by 7 bases and J by 5 bases. The CDR3 spells CSGGQGLDNEQFF. Written as DNA, the CDR3 is TGCAGCGGAGGACAGGGTCTGGACAATGAGCAGTTCTTC.

V usage is TRBV11-2 and J usage is TRBJ2-2, with D uncertain. The CDR3 has 14 amino acids. The germline gives CDR1 SGHAT, CDR2 FQNNGV. Trimming pared 0 bases from V and 4 bases from J, leaving 6 bases between. In DNA form, the CDR3 reads TGTGCCAGCAGCTTAGATCGTCCCACCGGGGAGCTGTTTTTT. It yields the protein CASSLDRPTGELFF. Based on the CDR3 plus reference TRBV11-2 and TRBJ2-2, the full variable domain is EAGVAQSPRYKIIEKRQSVAFWCNPISGHATLYWYQQILGQGPKLLIQFQNNGVVDDSQLPKDRFSAERLKGVDSTLKIQPAKLEDSAVYLCASSLDRPTGELFFGEGSRLTVL.

The rearrangement uses TRBV19 and TRBJ1-6; D uncertain. CDR1 is LNHDA, CDR2 SQIVND, per germline (reference sequence). The V end was cut by 5 bases, the J end by 5 bases, with 13 bases between. This CDR3 comprises 15 residues. The CDR3 reads CASSPRGGNNSPLHF. DNA of the CDR3: TGTGCCAGTAGTCCCCGAGGAGGTAATAATTCACCCCTCCACTTT.

A note on this clone: An end of the junction differs from the germline gene, which may be a read error. The gene calls are TRBV5-6 and TRBJ2-7; 7 bases align to TRBD1. Germline V CDR1 and CDR2: SGHDT, YYEEEE. This CDR3 is built from 11 residues. CDR3 bases: TGTGCCAGCAGCACTGACAGGGTGGTGGACTTC. This sequence encodes CASSTDRVVDF.

The table lists this clone with a few counts. The rearrangement links TRBV19 to TRBJ2-7; 8 bases agree with TRBD1. This CDR3 spans 15 amino acids. Germline V gene data show CDR1 as LNHDA and CDR2 as SQIVND (reference sequence). V was clipped by 5 bases and J by 5 bases; unmatched bases: 11. Written as DNA, the CDR3 is TGTGCCAGTAGTGACTCGGACAGGGTTCGCGACGAGCAGTACTTC. Its protein product is CASSDSDRVRDEQYF.

The rearrangement links TRBV6-5 to TRBJ1-1, with a tentative D call TRBD1 (6 bases). The ends were cut back, 6 bases at V and 0 bases at J, with 8 bases in the middle. Germline V gives CDR1 MNHEY, CDR2 SVGAGI. The CDR3 sequence is 13 residues long. The CDR3: CASSPGVNTEAFF. For the CDR3, the DNA is TGTGCCAGCAGCCCAGGGGTGAACACTGAAGCTTTCTTT.

In regard to this clone: An end of the junction differs from the germline gene, which may be a read error. V gene TRBV7-7 combines with J gene TRBJ2-2, with 7 nucleotides matching TRBD2. CDR1 and CDR2 from the germline V gene are SSHAT and FNYEAQ (reference sequence). The CDR3 has 15 amino acids. For the CDR3, the DNA is TGTGCTAGCAGCCCTCGGGGGGCGAACACCGGGGAGCTGTTTTTT. Translation gives CASSPRGANTGELFF.

This clone was observed a handful of times. The chain combines TRBV11-2 with TRBJ2-3; TRBD1 matches 9 bases. The V gene end was trimmed by 2 bases and the J gene end by 4 bases; junction bases not matched to a gene: 7. Germline CDR1 and CDR2: SGHAT and FQNNGV. The CDR3 totals 16 residues. Written as DNA, the CDR3 is TGTGCCAGCAGCTTACGGACAGGGGTTAACTCAGATACGCAGTATTTT. Translating gives CASSLRTGVNSDTQYF.

The chain recombines TRBV21-1 with TRBJ1-2. TRBV21-1 is a pseudogene. The CDR3 length is 14 residues. CDR3 bases: TGTGCCAGCAGCAAAGATATTCCGGTGGATGGCTACACCTTC. It encodes CASSKDIPVDGYTF.

The chain combines TRBV28 with TRBJ1-5; 9 bases match TRBD1. Germline lookup yields CDR1 MDHEN and CDR2 SYDVKM. This CDR3 has 15 amino acids. The trim removed 4 bases at V and 6 bases at J, leaving 7 bases unmatched. The CDR3 nucleotides are TGTGCCAGCAGTTCCCCGAGACAGGGGGTTCAGCCCCAGCATTTT. Amino acids: CASSSPRQGVQPQHF.

This clone was seen only once. V is TRBV7-8 and J is TRBJ1-6; TRBD1 agrees at 8 bases. Germline trimming cut 4 bases from V and 7 bases from J; bases unmatched to any gene: 12. The CDR3 is 17 amino acids. The V gene's germline CDR1 is SGHVS and CDR2 FQNEAQ. The CDR3 reads CASSSQLQGGRNSPLHF. CDR3 DNA sequence: TGTGCCAGCAGCTCCCAATTACAGGGGGGAAGGAATTCACCCCTCCACTTT.

The gene calls are TRBV11-3 and TRBJ2-7, with TRBD1 matching over 10 bases. V gave up 5 bases and J gave up 2 bases; unmatched junction bases: 3. Germline V gene sequence: CDR1 SGHNT, CDR2 YENEEA. This CDR3 has 14 amino acids. CDR3 sequence: CASSPGTGAYEQYF. The CDR3 DNA reads as TGTGCCAGCAGCCCAGGGACAGGGGCCTACGAGCAGTACTTC.

V gene TRBV18 combines with J gene TRBJ1-4, with no clear D. Germline V gene data show CDR1 as KGHSH and CDR2 as LQKENI. This CDR3 has 16 residues. The ends were cut back, 2 bases at V and 0 bases at J, with 10 bases in the middle. The CDR3 reads CASSPYQAATNEKLFF. The CDR3 nucleotides read TGTGCCAGCTCACCATACCAGGCTGCAACTAATGAAAAACTGTTTTTT.

V is TRBV7-6 and J is TRBJ2-7; TRBD1 agrees at 9 bases. Germline V lookup: CDR1 SGHVS, CDR2 FNYEAQ. V dropped 4 bases and J dropped 5; count of bases not matched to a gene: 12. The CDR3 has 16 residues. The CDR3 loop reads CASSSTGTGNSDEQYF. The DNA of the CDR3 is TGTGCCAGCAGCTCCACCGGGACAGGGAATTCCGACGAGCAGTACTTC. Full variable domain (remainder filled in from reference TRBV7-6 and TRBJ2-7): GAGVSQSPRYKVTKRGQDVALRCDPISGHVSLYWYRQALGQGPEFLTYFNYEAQQDKSGLPNDRFSAERPEGSISTLTIQRTEQRDSAMYRCASSSTGTGNSDEQYFGPGTRLTVT.

The chain links TRBV5-6 to TRBJ1-2; possibly TRBD1 for D (6 bases). Germline V CDR1 and CDR2: SGHDT, YYEEEE. The CDR3 has 15 residues. Trimming shortened V by 0 bases and J by 5 bases, and 14 bases separated the two germline ends. CDR3: CASSLVQGGGYGYTF. CDR3 bases: TGTGCCAGCAGCTTGGTCCAGGGAGGGGGGTATGGCTACACCTTC.

The V and J genes are TRBV3-1 (or the pseudogene TRBV3-2) and TRBJ1-2; 7 bases match TRBD1. CDR1 and CDR2 from the germline V gene are LGHDT and YNNKEL (reference sequence). J gave up 8 bases and V 4 bases, and 10 bases lay outside the gene matches. The CDR3 totals 14 residues. CDR3 loop: CASSPLTGVSGYTF. CDR3 DNA sequence: TGTGCCAGCAGCCCCCTTACAGGGGTCTCGGGCTACACCTTC.